These 6 T cell receptor beta chains share one sample of origin, sequenced in a study of cytomegalovirus exposure and HLA in healthy donors. PCR involved 60 Vbeta and 13 Jbeta primers. Using immunoSEQ multiplex PCR, the repertoire was profiled, and TCRdb retains in-frame clones only, with some absent. The sample has 110,000 to 150,000 clones, approximately 80% seen once; the top ten hold approximately 2.7%. Sequencing was carried out using PBMCs. The receptors stem from a boy aged 2 to 9 in good health and CMV-seronegative.

The chain carries TRBV18 and TRBJ2-5; TRBD2 aligns across 8 bases. Germline-derived CDR1 and CDR2 are KGHSH and LQKENI. The CDR3 contains 16 residues. The V and J ends lost 2 bases and 2 bases, in that order; junction bases with no gene match: 7. The CDR3 sequence is CASSPFGGLAQETQYF. As DNA, the CDR3 is TGTGCCAGCTCACCATTCGGCGGACTAGCTCAAGAGACCCAGTACTTC.

The chain employs TRBV29-1 and TRBJ2-1; possible D gene TRBD2, 6 bases. The germline V gene has CDR1 SQVTM and CDR2 ANQGSEA. V dropped 2 bases and J dropped 0 bases, with 20 bases sitting between them. CDR3 length: 18 amino acids. The chain's CDR3 is CSVEHFASDASSYNEQFF. Here the CDR3 DNA reads TGCAGCGTTGAACATTTTGCTAGCGACGCGAGCTCCTACAATGAGCAGTTCTTC.

This clone showed up just a few times. The chain couples TRBV2 to TRBJ1-1, with D uncertain. The germline CDR1 and CDR2 sequences are SNHLY and FYNNEI. Trimming left V 6 bases short and J 6 bases short, with 5 bases between. The CDR3 sequence is 10 residues long. DNA for the CDR3: TGTGCCAGCAGGGCCCCTGAAGCTTTCTTT. Translation gives CASRAPEAFF.

The rearrangement uses TRBV9 and TRBJ2-1; 8 nucleotides match TRBD2. Unmatched junction bases numbered 8, after V lost 4 bases and J lost 5 bases. The CDR3 contains 15 residues. Germline CDR1 SGDLS, CDR2 YYNGEE. CDR3 DNA: TGTGCCAGCAGCCTAGGACTAGCATGGGACAATGAGCAGTTCTTC. This codes for CASSLGLAWDNEQFF.

This clone showed up just once. V is TRBV19 and J is TRBJ2-5; a possible D gene is TRBD2 (6 bases). The DNA end is more similar to TRBJ2-7, so the J call may be wrong. The germline CDR1 and CDR2 sequences are LNHDA and SQIVND (reference sequence). There are 15 residues in the CDR3. The CDR3: CASSIGDSRYYEQYF. CDR3 coding DNA: TGTGCCAGTAGTATCGGGGACTCAAGATACTACGAGCAGTACTTC.

The chain joins TRBV11-3 to TRBJ1-1, with D perhaps matching TRBD1 (6 bases). Germline V gene data show CDR1 as SGHNT and CDR2 as YENEEA. The CDR3 is made up of 18 amino acids. The V end lost 2 bases, the J end lost 8 bases, and 27 bases lay between the germline ends. DNA for the CDR3: TGTGCCAGCAGCTTATACTTATCGGGGGGCGGATATAGGACGGAAGCTTTCTTT. This translates into CASSLYLSGGGYRTEAFF.